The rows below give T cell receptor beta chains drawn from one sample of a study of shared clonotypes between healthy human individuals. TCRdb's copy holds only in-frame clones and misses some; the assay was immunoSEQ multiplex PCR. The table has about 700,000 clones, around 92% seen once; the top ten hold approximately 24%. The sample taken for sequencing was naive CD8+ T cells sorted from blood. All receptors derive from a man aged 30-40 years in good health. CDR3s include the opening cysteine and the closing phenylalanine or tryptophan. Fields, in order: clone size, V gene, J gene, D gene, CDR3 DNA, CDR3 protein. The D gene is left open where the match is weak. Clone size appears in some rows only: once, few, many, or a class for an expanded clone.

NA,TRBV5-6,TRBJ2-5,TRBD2,TGTGCCAGCATCCCCAAAGAGACTAGCGGGAGGGCCCGGGAGACCCAGTACTTC,CASIPKETSGRARETQYF
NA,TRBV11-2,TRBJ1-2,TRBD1,TGTGCCAGCAGCCTAGGACAGGACGGCTACACCTTC,CASSLGQDGYTF
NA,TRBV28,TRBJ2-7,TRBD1,TGTGCCAGCAGCTTTGTATTCTCCGGGACAGGGGGCCGGGAGCAGTACTTC,CASSFVFSGTGGREQYF
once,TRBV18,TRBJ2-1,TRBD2,TGTGCCAGCTCACCATTTCCTCTAGCGGGAGGGTACAATGAGCAGTTCTTC,CASSPFPLAGGYNEQFF
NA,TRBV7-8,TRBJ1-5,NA,TGTGCCAGCAGCGCCTCGGAAGGTGGGTATCAGCCCCAGCATTTT,CASSASEGGYQPQHF
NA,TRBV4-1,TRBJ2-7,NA,TGCGCCAGCAGCCAACGGGACCTCCGGGACAACGAGCAGTACTTC,CASSQRDLRDNEQYF
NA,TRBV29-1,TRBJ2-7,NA,TGCAGCGTTGAAGGCGGTACCCCCTACGAGCAGTACTTC,CSVEGGTPYEQYF
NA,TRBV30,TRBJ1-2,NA,TGTGCCTGGGAGATAGCGGGTGGCTACACCTTC,CAWEIAGGYTF
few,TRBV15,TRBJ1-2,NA,TGTGCCACCAGCAGAGGAGGGCAGAGCTATGGCTACACCTTC,CATSRGGQSYGYTF
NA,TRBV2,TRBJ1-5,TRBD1,TGTGCCAGCAGGGATGGACAGGGCGGTCAGCCCCAGCATTTT,CASRDGQGGQPQHF
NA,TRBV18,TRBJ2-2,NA,TGTGCCAGCTCACCGTATACTTACACCGGGGAGCTGTTTTTT,CASSPYTYTGELFF
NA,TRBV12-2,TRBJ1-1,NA,TGTGCAAGTCGCTCGAAGACCCCCGGCGGGGGGCGAGGGAACACTGAAGCTTTCTTT,CASRSKTPGGGRGNTEAFF
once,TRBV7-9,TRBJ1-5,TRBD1,TGTGCCAGCAGCTTAGGTCGGGCAGGGGGCGCTGGAAATCAGCCCCAGCATTTT,CASSLGRAGGAGNQPQHF
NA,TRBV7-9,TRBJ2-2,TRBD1,TGTGCCAGCAGCTCGGGGACAGGGAACACCGGGGAGCTGTTTTTT,CASSSGTGNTGELFF
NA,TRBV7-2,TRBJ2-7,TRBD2,TGTGCCAGCAGCTCCTACGGGGGGACTGTCTACGAGCAGTACTTC,CASSSYGGTVYEQYF
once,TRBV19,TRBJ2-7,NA,TGTGCCAGTAGTGGAGGGTCCTACGAGCAGTACTTC,CASSGGSYEQYF
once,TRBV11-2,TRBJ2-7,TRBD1,TGTGCCAGCAGCTCCATATACGGGACAGACGGGTCCTACGAGCAGTACTTC,CASSSIYGTDGSYEQYF
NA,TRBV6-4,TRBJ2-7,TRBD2,TGTGCCAGCAGCGCTCGGGGACTAGCGGGATCCCAGGCGTCCTACGAGCAGTACTTC,CASSARGLAGSQASYEQYF
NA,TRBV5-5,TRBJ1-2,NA,TGTGCCAGCAGCTTGGGGGGTGGCTACACCTTC,CASSLGGGYTF
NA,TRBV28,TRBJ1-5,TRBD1,TGTGCCAGCAGTTTAGGGGGGACAGGGGTGTTCTATCAGCCCCAGCATTTT,CASSLGGTGVFYQPQHF
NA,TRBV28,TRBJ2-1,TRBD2,TGTGTCAGCACGGACTATAGCGGGAGCGTCAATGAGCAGTTCTTC,CVSTDYSGSVNEQFF
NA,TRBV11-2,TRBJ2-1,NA,TGTGCCAGCAGCCCAGACTCATACAATGAGCAGTTCTTC,CASSPDSYNEQFF
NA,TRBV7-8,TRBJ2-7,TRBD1,TGTGCCAGCAGCGAAGCGGGACAGGGGTTTTCCTACGAGCAGTACTTC,CASSEAGQGFSYEQYF
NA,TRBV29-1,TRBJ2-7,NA,TGCAGCGGGGGGACAACGCCCTACGAGCAGTACTTC,CSGGTTPYEQYF
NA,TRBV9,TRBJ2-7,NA,TGTGCCAGCAGCGTGAGGGACGGCACCTACGAGCAGTACTTC,CASSVRDGTYEQYF
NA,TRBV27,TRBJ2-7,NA,TGTGCCAGCAGTTCGCTCAAGGAGCAGTACTTC,CASSSLKEQYF
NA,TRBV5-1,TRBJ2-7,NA,TGCGCCAGCAGCTCAACTTTAGCCACAATGGAGCAGTACTTC,CASSSTLATMEQYF
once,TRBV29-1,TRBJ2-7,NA,TGCAGCGTTGAAGACCCAATCAGCGGGGGACAGTACGAGCAGTACTTC,CSVEDPISGGQYEQYF
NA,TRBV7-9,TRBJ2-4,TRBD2,TGTGCCAGCAGCGTGACTAGCGGGAGAGGCAACATTCAGTACTTC,CASSVTSGRGNIQYF
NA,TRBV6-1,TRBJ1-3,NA,TGTGCCAGCAGTGAATCCCCGGGGGGGGCCATCTCTGGAAACACCATATATTTT,CASSESPGGAISGNTIYF
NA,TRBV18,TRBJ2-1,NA,TGTGCCAGCTCACCCGGAAACAGGGTTCATGAGCAGTTCTTC,CASSPGNRVHEQFF
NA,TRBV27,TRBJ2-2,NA,TGTGCCAGCAGCTTGCTTGAGGGGGAGCTGTTTTTT,CASSLLEGELFF
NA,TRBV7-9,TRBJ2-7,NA,TGTGCCACCGATACAGGCAGCTCCTACGAGCAGTACTTC,CATDTGSSYEQYF
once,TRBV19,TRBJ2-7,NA,TGTGCCAGTAGTTTAACTACCACCTACGAGCAGTACTTC,CASSLTTTYEQYF
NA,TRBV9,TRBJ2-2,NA,TGTGCCAGCAGCGTAGTGTCCTGGGAAGCGAACACCGGGGAGCTGTTTTTT,CASSVVSWEANTGELFF
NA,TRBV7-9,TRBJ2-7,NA,TGTGCCAGCAGCCGAAAGACACGGCCATCCTACGAGCAGTACTTC,CASSRKTRPSYEQYF
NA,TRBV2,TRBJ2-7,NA,TGTGCCAGCTCCGTGGGCGAGCAGTACTTC,CASSVGEQYF
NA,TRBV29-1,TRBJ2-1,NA,TGCAGCGTCCCGCGGACGGATTATGAGCAGTTCTTC,CSVPRTDYEQFF
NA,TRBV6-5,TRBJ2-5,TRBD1,TGTGCCACCCGGGACAGCCAAGAGACCCAGTACTTC,CATRDSQETQYF
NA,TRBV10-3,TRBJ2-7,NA,TGTGCCATCAGGCTAGCAGATACCTACGAGCAGTACTTC,CAIRLADTYEQYF